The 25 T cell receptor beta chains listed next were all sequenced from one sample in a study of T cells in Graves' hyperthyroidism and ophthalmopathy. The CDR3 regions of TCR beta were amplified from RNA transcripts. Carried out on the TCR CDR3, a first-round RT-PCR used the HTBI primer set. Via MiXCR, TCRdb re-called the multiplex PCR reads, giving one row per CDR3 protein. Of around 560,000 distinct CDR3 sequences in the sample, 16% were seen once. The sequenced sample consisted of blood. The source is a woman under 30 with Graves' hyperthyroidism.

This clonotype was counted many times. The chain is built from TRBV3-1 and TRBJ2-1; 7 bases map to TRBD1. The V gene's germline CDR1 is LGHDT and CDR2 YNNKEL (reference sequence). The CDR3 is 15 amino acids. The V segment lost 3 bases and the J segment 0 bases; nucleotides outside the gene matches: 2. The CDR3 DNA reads TGTGCCAGCAGCCAGGGGGACAGCTCCTACAATGAGCAGTTCTTC. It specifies CASSQGDSSYNEQFF.

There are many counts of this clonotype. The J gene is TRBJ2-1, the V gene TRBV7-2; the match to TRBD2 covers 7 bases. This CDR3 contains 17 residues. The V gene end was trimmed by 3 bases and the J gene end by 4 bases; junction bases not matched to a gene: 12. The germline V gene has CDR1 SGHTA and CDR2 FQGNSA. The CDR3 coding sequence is TGTGCCAGCAGCTTCGGCCCCGGGACTACCCAATACAATGAGCAGTTCTTC. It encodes CASSFGPGTTQYNEQFF.

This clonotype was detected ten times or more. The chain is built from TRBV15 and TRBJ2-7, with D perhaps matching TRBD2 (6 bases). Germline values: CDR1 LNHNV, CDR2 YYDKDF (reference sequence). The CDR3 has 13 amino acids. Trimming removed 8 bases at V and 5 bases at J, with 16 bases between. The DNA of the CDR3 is TGTGCCACCTCCGGGACTCCCGCGGACGAGCAGTACTTC. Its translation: CATSGTPADEQYF.

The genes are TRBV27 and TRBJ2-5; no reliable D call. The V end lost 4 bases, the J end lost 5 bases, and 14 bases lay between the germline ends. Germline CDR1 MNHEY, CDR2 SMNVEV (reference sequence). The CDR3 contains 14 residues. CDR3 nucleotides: TGTGCCAGCAGTTCGGCTGTAAGAAGGGAGACCCAGTACTTC. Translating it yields CASSSAVRRETQYF.

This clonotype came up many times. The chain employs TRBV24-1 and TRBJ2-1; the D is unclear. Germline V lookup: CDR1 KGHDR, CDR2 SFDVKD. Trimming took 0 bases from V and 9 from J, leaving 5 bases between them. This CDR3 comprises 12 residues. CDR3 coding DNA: TGTGCCACCAGTGATTTGCTCGGTGAGCAGTTCTTC. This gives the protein CATSDLLGEQFF.

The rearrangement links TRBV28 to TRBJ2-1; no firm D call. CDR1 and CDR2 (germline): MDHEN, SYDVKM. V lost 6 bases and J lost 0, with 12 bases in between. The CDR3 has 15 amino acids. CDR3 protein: CASSPTFPSYNEQFF. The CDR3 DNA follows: TGTGCCAGCAGCCCCACCTTTCCCTCCTACAATGAGCAGTTCTTC.

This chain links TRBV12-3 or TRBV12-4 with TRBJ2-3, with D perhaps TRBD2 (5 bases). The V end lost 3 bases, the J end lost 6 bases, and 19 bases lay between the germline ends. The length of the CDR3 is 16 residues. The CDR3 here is CASSLYEGTSRDTQYF. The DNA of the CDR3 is TGTGCCAGCAGTTTGTATGAGGGAACTAGTCGTGATACGCAGTATTTT.

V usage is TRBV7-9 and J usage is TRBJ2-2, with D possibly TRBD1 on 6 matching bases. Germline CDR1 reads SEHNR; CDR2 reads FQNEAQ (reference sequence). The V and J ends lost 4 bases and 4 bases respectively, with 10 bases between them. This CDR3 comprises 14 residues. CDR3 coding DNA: TGTGCCAGCAGCTCCGGACAGATCACCGGGGAGCTGTTTTTT. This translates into CASSSGQITGELFF.

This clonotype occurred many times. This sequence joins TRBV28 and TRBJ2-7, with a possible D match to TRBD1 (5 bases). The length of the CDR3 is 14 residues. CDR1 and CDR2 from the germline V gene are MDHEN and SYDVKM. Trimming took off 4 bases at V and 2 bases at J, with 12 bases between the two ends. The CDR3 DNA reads TGTGCCAGCAGTTCCCAGACAGTAACCTACGAGCAGTACTTC. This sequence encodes CASSSQTVTYEQYF.

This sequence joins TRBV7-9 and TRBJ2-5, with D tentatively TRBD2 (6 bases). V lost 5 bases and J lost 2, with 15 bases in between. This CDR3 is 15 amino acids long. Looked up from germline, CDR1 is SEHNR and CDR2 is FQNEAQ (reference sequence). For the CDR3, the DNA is TGTGCCAGCAGCCAAGACGGGACTTCGCAAGAGACCCAGTACTTC. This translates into CASSQDGTSQETQYF. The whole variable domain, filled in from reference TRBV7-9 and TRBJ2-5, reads DTGVSQNPRHKITKRGQNVTFRCDPISEHNRLYWYRQTLGQGPEFLTYFQNEAQLEKSRLLSDRFSAERPKGSFSTLEIQRTEQGDSAMYLCASSQDGTSQETQYFGPGTRLLVL.

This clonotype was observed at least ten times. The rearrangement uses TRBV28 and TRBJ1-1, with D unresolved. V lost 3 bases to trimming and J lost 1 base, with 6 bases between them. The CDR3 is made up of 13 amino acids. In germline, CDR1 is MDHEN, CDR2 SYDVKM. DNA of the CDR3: TGTGCCAGCAGTTTCGCGAGGAACACTGAAGCTTTCTTT. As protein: CASSFARNTEAFF.

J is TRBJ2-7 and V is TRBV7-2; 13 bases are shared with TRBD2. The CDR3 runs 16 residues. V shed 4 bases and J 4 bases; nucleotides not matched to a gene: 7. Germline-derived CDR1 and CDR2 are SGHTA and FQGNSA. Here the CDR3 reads CASSSRTSGRWYEQYF. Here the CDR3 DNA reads TGTGCCAGCAGCTCCCGGACTAGCGGGAGATGGTACGAGCAGTACTTC.

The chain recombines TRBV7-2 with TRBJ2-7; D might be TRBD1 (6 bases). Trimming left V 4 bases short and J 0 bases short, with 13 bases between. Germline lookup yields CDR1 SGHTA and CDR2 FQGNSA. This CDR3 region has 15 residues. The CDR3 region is CASSSRQESSYEQYF. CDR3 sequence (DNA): TGTGCCAGCAGCTCCCGACAGGAAAGCTCCTACGAGCAGTACTTC. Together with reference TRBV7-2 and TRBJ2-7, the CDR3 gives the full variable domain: GAGVSQSPSNKVTEKGKDVELRCDPISGHTALYWYRQSLGQGLEFLIYFQGNSAPDKSGLPSDRFSAERTGGSVSTLTIQRTQQEDSAVYLCASSSRQESSYEQYFGPGTRLTVT.

The CDR3 region is CASDLGGGSDTQYF. CDR3 bases: TGTGCCAGCGACTTGGGGGGAGGGTCCGATACGCAGTATTTT. The chain carries TRBV6-1 and TRBJ2-3, with TRBD2 identical over 7 bases. CDR3 length equals 14 residues. With 8 bases clipped from V and 6 bases from J, the junction kept 11 bases outside the gene matches. Germline loops: CDR1 MNHNS, CDR2 SASEGT.

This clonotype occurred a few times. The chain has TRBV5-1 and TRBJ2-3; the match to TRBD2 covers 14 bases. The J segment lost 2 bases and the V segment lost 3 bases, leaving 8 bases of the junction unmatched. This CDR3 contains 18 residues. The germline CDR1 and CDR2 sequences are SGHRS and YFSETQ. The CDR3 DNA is TGCGCCAGCAGCTCCGGACTAGCGGGGGGAGGAAACACAGATACGCAGTATTTT. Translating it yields CASSSGLAGGGNTDTQYF.

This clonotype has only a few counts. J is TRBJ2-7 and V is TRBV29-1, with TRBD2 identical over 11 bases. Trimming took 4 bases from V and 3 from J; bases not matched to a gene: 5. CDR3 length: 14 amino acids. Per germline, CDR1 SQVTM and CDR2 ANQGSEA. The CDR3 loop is CSVGGTSGSYEQYF. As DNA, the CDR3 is TGCAGCGTTGGAGGGACTAGCGGAAGCTACGAGCAGTACTTC.

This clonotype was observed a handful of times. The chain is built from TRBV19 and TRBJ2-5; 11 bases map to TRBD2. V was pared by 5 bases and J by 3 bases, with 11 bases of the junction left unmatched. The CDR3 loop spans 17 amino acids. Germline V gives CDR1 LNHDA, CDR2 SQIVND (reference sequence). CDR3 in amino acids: CASSSIAGGRIEETQYF. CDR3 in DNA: TGTGCCAGTAGTTCTATAGCGGGGGGGCGTATCGAAGAGACCCAGTACTTC.

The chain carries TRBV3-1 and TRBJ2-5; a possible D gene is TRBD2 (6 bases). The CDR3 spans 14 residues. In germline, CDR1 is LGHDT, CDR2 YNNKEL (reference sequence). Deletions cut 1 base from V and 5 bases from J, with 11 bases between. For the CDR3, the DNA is TGTGCCAGCAGCCAAGGGACGGCGGGGGAGACCCAGTACTTC. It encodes CASSQGTAGETQYF.

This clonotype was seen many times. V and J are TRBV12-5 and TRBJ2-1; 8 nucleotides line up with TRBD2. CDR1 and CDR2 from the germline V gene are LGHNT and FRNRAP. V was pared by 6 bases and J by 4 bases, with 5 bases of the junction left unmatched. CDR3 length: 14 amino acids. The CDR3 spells CASGSGLAYNEQFF. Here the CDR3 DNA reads TGTGCTAGTGGAAGTGGACTAGCTTACAATGAGCAGTTCTTC.

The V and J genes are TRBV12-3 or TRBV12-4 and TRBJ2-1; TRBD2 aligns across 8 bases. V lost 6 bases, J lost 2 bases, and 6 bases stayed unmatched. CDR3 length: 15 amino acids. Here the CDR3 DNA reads TGTGCCAGCAGATCTCGGGAGGGCGCCTACAATGAGCAGTTCTTC. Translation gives CASRSREGAYNEQFF.

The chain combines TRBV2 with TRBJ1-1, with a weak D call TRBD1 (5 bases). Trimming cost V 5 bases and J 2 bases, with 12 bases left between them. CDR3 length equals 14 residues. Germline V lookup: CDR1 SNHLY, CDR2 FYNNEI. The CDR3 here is CASSQLTDNTEAFF. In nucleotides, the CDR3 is TGTGCCAGCAGTCAATTGACAGATAACACTGAAGCTTTCTTT.

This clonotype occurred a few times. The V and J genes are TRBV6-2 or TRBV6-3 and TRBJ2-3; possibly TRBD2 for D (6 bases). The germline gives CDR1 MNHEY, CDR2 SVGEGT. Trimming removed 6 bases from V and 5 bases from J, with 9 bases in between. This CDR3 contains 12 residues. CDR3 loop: CASSGSGDTQYF. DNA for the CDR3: TGTGCCAGCAGCGGGAGTGGAGATACGCAGTATTTT.

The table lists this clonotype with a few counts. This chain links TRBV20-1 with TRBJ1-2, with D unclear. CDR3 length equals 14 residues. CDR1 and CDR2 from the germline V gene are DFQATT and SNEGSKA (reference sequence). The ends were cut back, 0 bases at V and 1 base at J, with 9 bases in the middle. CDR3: CSARELKDNYGYTF. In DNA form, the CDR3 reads TGCAGTGCTAGAGAACTTAAGGATAACTATGGCTACACCTTC.

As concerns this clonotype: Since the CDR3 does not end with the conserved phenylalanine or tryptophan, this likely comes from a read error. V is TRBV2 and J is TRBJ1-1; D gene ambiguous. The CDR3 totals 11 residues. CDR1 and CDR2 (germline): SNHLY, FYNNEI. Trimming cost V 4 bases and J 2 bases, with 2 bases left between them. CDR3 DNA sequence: TGTGCCAGCAGTGTTAACACTGAAGCTTTCTCT. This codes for CASSVNTEAFS.

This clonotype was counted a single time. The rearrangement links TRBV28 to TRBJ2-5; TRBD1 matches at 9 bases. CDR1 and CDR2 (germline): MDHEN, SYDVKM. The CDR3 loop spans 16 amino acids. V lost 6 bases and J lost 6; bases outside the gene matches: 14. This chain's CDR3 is CASSLKSGTGPKTQYF. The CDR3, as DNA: TGTGCCAGCAGCCTTAAATCCGGGACAGGGCCCAAGACCCAGTACTTC.